The T cell receptor (beta chain) under discussion was sequenced for a study of blood T cell repertoires in COVID-19. Whole-study context: Samples of COVID-19 (acute and convalescent) were obtained from the United States, Italy and Spain. PBMCs, B-cell-depleted T cells, or T cells were the source of the cDNA or gDNA that made up the material.

In the study's own analysis: Estimation of nucleated cell counts relied on the amplification of reference gene primers. Here immunoSEQ multiplex PCR was the method, and the copy in TCRdb shows in-frame clones only, minus some. V and J calls and clone size follow that table, whereas D and trimming were derived from the DNA. The sample lists 60,000 to 90,000 clones, over 70% occurring once. The CDR3 is 14 residues long. V lost 7 bases, J lost 3 bases, and 6 bases stayed unmatched. Germline V gene sequence: CDR1 LNHDA, CDR2 SQIVND (reference sequence). The V and J genes are TRBV19 and TRBJ1-5, with TRBD1 identical over 7 bases. This sequence originates from a man aged 55-75 years with acute or convalescent COVID-19. Specimen: peripheral blood. The CDR3 sequence is CASTAGQNNQPQHF. The CDR3 DNA reads TGTGCCAGTACCGCGGGACAGAACAATCAGCCCCAGCATTTT.